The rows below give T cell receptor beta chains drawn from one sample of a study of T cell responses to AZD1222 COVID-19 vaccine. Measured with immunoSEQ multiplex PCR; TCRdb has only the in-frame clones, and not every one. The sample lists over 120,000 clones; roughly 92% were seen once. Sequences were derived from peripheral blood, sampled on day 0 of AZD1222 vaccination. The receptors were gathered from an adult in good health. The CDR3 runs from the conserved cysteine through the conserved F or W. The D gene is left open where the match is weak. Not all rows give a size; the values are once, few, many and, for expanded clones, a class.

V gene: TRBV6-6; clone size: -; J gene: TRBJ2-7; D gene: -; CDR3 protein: CASGVGAYEQYF; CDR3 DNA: TGTGCCAGTGGGGTTGGGGCCTACGAGCAGTACTTC
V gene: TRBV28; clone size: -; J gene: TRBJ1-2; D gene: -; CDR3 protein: CASSLKYRVSNYGYTF; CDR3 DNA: TGTGCCAGCAGTTTAAAATATCGGGTTTCTAACTATGGCTACACCTTC
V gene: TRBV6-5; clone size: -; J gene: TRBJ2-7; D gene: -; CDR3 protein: CASRRGRGYEQYF; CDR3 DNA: TGTGCCAGCAGGAGGGGACGGGGCTACGAGCAGTACTTC
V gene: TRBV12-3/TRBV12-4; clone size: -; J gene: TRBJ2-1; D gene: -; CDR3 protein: CASTFTTNEQFF; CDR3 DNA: TGTGCCAGCACTTTTACGACCAATGAGCAGTTCTTC
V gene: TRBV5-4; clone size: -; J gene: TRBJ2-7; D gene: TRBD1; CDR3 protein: CASSRGTGGNEQYF; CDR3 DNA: TGTGCCAGCAGCCGCGGGACAGGGGGTAACGAGCAGTACTTC
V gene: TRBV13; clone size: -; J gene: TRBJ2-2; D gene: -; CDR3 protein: CASSLNPLTNTGELFF; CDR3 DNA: TGTGCCAGCAGCTTAAATCCCTTGACGAACACCGGGGAGCTGTTTTTT
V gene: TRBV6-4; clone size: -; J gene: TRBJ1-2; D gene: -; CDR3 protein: CASSPAPSLGYGYTF; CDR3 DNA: TGTGCCAGCAGTCCCGCCCCCAGTCTGGGCTATGGCTACACCTTC
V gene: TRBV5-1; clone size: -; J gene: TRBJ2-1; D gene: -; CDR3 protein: CASSSGTLNEQFF; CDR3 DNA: TGCGCCAGCAGCTCCGGGACGCTCAATGAGCAGTTCTTC
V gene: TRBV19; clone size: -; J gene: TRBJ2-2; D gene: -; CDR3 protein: CASSIEGLPNTGELFF; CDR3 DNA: TGTGCCAGTAGTATAGAAGGGCTACCTAACACCGGGGAGCTGTTTTTT
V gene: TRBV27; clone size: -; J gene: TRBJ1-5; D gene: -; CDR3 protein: CASSLYRGNQPQHF; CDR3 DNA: TGTGCCAGCAGTTTGTATAGGGGCAATCAGCCCCAGCATTTT
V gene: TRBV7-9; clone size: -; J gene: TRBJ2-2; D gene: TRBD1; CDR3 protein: CASSLAVQGLYTGELFF; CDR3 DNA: TGTGCCAGCAGCCTGGCGGTACAGGGGTTATACACCGGGGAGCTGTTTTTT
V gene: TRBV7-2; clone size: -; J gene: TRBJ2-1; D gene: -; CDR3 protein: CASSPTSYNEQFF; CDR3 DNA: TGTGCCAGCAGCCCCACCTCCTACAATGAGCAGTTCTTC
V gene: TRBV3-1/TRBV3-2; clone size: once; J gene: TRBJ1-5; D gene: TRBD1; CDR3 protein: CASSPRGQGSQPQHF; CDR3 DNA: TGTGCCAGCAGCCCCAGGGGGCAGGGCAGTCAGCCCCAGCATTTT
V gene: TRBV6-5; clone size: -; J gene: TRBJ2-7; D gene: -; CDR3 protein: CASSYSREVSYEQYF; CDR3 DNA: TGTGCCAGCAGTTACTCAAGGGAAGTATCCTACGAGCAGTACTTC
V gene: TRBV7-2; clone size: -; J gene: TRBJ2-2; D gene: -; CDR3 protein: CASSLGTIAGELFF; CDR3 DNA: TGTGCCAGCAGCTTAGGGACTATTGCCGGGGAGCTGTTTTTT
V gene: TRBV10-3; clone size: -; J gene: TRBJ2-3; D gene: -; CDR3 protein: CAISGSTDTQYF; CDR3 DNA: TGTGCCATCAGTGGCTCCACAGATACGCAGTATTTT
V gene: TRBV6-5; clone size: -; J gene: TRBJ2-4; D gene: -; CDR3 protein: CASSKTHGAKNIQYF; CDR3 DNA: TGTGCCAGCAGTAAGACTCACGGGGCCAAAAACATTCAGTACTTC
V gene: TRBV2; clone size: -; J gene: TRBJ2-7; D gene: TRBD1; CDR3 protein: CATRDRGAVRSYEQYF; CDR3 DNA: TGTGCCACGCGGGACAGGGGTGCGGTAAGGTCCTACGAGCAGTACTTC
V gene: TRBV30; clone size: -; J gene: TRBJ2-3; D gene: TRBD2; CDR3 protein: CAWKAGVDTQYF; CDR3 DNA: TGTGCCTGGAAGGCGGGAGTGGATACGCAGTATTTT
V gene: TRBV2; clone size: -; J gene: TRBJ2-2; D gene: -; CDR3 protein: CASSAATISTGELFF; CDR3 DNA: TGTGCCAGCAGTGCAGCGACAATATCGACCGGGGAGCTGTTTTTT
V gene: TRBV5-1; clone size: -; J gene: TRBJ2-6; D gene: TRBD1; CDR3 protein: CASQTRTGPSSGANVLTF; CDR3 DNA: TGCGCCAGCCAAACTCGGACAGGGCCGAGCTCTGGGGCCAACGTCCTGACTTTC
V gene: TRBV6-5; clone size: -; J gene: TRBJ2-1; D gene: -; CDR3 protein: CASRPSLGLPNEQFF; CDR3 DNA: TGTGCCAGCAGACCCTCCCTGGGACTGCCCAATGAGCAGTTCTTC
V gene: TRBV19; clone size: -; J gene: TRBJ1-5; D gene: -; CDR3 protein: CASSIPGVRQPQHF; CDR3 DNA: TGTGCCAGTAGTATCCCAGGGGTGAGGCAGCCCCAGCATTTT
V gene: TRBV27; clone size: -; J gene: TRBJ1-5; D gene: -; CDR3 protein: CASSRRGSPSNQPQHF; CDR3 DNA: TGTGCCAGCAGTCGACGGGGAAGTCCTAGCAATCAGCCCCAGCATTTT
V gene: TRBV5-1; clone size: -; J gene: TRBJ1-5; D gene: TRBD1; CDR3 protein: CASSLGVGDRNQPQHF; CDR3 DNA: TGCGCCAGCAGCTTGGGGGTGGGGGACAGAAATCAGCCCCAGCATTTT
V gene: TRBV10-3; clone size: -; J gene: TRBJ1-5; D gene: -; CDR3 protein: CAISESVGAVDQPQHF; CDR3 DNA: TGTGCCATCAGTGAGTCAGTAGGTGCCGTGGACCAGCCCCAGCATTTT
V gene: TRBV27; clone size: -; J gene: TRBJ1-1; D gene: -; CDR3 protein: CATTGGAYTEAFF; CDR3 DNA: TGTGCCACAACGGGGGGGGCATACACTGAAGCTTTCTTT
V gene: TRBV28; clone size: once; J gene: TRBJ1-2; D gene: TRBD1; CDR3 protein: CASMIQQGARVGYTF; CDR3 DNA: TGTGCCAGCATGATCCAACAGGGGGCGAGAGTTGGCTACACCTTC